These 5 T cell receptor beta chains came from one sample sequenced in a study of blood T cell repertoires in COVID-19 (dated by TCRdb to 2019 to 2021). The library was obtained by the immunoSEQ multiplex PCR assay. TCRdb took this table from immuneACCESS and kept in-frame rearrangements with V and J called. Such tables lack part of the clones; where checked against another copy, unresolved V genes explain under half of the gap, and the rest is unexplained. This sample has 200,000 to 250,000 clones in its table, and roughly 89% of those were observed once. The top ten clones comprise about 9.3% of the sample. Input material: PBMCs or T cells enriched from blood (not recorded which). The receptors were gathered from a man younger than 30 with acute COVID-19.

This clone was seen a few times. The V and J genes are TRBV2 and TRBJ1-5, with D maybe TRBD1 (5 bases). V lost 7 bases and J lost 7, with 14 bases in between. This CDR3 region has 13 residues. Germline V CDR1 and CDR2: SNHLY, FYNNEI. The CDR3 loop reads CASTRGLRQPQHF. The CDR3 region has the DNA TGTGCCAGCACTAGGGGTCTCCGGCAGCCCCAGCATTTT.

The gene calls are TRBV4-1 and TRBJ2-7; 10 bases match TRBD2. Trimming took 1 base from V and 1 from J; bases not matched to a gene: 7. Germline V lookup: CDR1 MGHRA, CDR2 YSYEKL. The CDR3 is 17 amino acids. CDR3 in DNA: TGCGCCAGCAGCCAAGTGCGTTTAGCGGGAGGATCCTACGAGCAGTACTTC. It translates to CASSQVRLAGGSYEQYF.

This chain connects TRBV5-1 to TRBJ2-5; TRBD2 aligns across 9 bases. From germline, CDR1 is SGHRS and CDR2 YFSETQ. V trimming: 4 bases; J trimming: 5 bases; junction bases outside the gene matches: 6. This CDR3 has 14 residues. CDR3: CASSRAGGKETQYF. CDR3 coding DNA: TGCGCCAGCAGCCGAGCGGGAGGCAAGGAGACCCAGTACTTC.

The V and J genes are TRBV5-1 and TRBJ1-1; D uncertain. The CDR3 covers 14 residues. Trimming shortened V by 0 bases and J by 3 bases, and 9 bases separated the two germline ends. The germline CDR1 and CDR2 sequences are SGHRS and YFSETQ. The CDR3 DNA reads TGCGCCAGCAGCTTGGTGGTCGGGGACACTGAAGCTTTCTTT. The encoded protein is CASSLVVGDTEAFF.

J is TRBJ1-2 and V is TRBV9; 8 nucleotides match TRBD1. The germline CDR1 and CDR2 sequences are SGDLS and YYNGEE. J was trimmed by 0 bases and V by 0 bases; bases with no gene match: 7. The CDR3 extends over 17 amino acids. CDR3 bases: TGTGCCAGCAGCGTAGGGACAGGGCCCTCAGCTAACTATGGCTACACCTTC. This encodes CASSVGTGPSANYGYTF.